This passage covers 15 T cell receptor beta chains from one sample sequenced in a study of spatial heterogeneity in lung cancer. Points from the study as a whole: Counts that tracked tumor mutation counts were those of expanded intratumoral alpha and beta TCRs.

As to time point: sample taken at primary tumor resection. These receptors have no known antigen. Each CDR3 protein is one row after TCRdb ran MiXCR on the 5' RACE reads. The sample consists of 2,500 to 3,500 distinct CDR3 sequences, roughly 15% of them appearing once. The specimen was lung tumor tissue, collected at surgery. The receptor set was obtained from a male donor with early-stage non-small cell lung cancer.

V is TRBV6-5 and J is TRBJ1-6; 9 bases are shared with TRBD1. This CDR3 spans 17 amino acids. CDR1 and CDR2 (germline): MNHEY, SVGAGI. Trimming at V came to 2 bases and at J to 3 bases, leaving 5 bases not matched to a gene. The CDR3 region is CASSYRDRADYNSPLHF. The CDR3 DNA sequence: TGTGCCAGCAGTTACCGGGACAGGGCCGACTATAATTCACCCCTCCACTTT.

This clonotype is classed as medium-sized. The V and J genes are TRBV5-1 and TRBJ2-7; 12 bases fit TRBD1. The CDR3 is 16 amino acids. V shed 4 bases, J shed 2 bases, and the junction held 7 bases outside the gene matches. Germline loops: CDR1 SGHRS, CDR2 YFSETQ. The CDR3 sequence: CASSPTGTGGPYEQYF. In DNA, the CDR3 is TGCGCCAGCAGCCCCACCGGGACAGGGGGCCCCTACGAGCAGTACTTC. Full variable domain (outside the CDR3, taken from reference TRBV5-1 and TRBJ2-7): KAGVTQTPRYLIKTRGQQVTLSCSPISGHRSVSWYQQTPGQGLQFLFEYFSETQRNKGNFPGRFSGRQFSNSRSEMNVSTLELGDSALYLCASSPTGTGGPYEQYFGPGTRLTVT.

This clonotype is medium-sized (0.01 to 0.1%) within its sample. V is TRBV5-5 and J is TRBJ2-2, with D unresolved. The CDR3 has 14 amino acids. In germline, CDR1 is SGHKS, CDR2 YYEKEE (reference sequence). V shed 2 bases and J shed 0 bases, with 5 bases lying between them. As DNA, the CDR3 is TGTGCCAGCAGCTTTAGAACGAACACCGGGGAGCTGTTTTTT. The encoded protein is CASSFRTNTGELFF. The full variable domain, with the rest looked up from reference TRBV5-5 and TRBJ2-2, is DAGVTQSPTHLIKTRGQQVTLRCSPISGHKSVSWYQQVLGQGPQFIFQYYEKEERGRGNFPDRFSARQFPNYSSELNVNALLLGDSALYLCASSFRTNTGELFFGEGSRLTVL.

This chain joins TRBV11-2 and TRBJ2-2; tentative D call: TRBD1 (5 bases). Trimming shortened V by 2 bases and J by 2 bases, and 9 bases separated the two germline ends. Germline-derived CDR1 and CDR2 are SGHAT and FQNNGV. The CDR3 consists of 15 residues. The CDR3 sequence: CASSLLRANTGELFF. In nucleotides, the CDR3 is TGTGCCAGCAGCTTACTCAGGGCAAACACCGGGGAGCTGTTTTTT.

The CDR3 here is CSATSDDSYEQYF. The CDR3 DNA reads TGCAGTGCTACGTCCGACGATTCCTACGAGCAGTACTTC. V is TRBV20-1 and J is TRBJ2-7; D gene ambiguous. Trimming cost V 4 bases and J 1 base, with 11 bases left between them. The CDR3 length is 13 residues. Germline V gene lookup returns CDR1 DFQATT and CDR2 SNEGSKA (reference sequence).

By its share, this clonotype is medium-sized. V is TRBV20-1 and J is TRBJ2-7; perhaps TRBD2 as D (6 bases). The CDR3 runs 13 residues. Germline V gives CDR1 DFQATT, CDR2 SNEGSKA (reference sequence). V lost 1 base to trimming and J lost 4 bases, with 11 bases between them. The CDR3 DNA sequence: TGCAGTGCTAGAGGGGCTAGCGCATACGAGCAGTACTTC. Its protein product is CSARGASAYEQYF.

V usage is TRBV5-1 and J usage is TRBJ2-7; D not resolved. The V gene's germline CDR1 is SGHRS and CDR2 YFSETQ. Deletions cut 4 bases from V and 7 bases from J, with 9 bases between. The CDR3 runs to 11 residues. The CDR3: CASSGDLEQYF. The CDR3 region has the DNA TGCGCCAGCAGCGGGGATCTTGAGCAGTACTTC. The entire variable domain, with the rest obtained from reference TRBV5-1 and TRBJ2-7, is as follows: KAGVTQTPRYLIKTRGQQVTLSCSPISGHRSVSWYQQTPGQGLQFLFEYFSETQRNKGNFPGRFSGRQFSNSRSEMNVSTLELGDSALYLCASSGDLEQYFGPGTRLTVT.

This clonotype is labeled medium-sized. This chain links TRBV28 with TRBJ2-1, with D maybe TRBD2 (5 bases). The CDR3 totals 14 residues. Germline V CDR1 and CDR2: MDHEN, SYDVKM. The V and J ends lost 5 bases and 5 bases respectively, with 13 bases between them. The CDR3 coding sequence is TGTGCCAGCAGTACCCTCCGGGGAGACAATGAGCAGTTCTTC. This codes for CASSTLRGDNEQFF.

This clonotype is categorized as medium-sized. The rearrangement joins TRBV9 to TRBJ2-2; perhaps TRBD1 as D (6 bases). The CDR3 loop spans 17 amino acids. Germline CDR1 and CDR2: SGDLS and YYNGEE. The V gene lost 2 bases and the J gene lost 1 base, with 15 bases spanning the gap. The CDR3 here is CASSVNVRQVNTGELFF. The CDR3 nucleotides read TGTGCCAGCAGCGTGAACGTTAGACAGGTGAACACCGGGGAGCTGTTTTTT.

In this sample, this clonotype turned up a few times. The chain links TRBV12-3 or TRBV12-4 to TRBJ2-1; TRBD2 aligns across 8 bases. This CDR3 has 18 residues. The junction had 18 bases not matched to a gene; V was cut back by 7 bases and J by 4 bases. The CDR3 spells CASILNEQAGAPYNEQFF. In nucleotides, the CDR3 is TGTGCCAGCATCCTAAATGAACAAGCGGGAGCTCCATACAATGAGCAGTTCTTC.

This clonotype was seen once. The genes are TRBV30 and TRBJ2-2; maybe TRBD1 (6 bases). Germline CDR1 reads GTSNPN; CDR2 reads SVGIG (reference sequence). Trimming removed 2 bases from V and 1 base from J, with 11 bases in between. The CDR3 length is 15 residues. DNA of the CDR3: TGTGCCTGGAGTTGGGACACTTTGAACACCGGGGAGCTGTTTTTT. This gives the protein CAWSWDTLNTGELFF. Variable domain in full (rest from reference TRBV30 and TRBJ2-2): SQTIHQWPATLVQPVGSPLSLECTVEGTSNPNLYWYRQAAGRGLQLLFYSVGIGQISSEVPQNLSASRPQDRQFILSSKKLLLSDSGFYLCAWSWDTLNTGELFFGEGSRLTVL.

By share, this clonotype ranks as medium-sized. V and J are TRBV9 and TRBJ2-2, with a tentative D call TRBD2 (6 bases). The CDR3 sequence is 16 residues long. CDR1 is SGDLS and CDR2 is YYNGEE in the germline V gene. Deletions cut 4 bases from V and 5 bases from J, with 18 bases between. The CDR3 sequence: CASSPRGGASTGELFF. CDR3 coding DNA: TGTGCCAGCAGCCCCAGAGGAGGGGCGAGTACCGGGGAGCTGTTTTTT.

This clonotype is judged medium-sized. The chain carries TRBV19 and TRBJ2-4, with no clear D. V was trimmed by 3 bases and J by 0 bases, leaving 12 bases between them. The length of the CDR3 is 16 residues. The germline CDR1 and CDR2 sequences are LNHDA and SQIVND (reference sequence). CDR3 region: CASSIVGFGAKNIQYF. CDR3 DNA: TGTGCCAGTAGTATTGTGGGGTTCGGAGCCAAAAACATTCAGTACTTC.

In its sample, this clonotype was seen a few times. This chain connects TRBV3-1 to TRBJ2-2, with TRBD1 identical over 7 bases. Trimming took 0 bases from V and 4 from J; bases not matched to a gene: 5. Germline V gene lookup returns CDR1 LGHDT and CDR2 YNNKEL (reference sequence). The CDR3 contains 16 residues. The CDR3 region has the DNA TGTGCCAGCAGCCAAGAAGTCGGGACAGTCACCGGGGAGCTGTTTTTT. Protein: CASSQEVGTVTGELFF.

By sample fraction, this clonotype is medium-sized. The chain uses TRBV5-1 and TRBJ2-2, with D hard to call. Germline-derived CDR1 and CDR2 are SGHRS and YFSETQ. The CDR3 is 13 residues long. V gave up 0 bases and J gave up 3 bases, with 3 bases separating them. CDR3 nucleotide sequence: TGCGCCAGCAGCTTGGCCTACACCGGGGAGCTGTTTTTT. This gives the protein CASSLAYTGELFF. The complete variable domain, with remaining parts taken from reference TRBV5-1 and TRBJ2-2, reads KAGVTQTPRYLIKTRGQQVTLSCSPISGHRSVSWYQQTPGQGLQFLFEYFSETQRNKGNFPGRFSGRQFSNSRSEMNVSTLELGDSALYLCASSLAYTGELFFGEGSRLTVL.